This note documents a single TCR beta chain sequence. Antigen unknown. Each patient came to thyroid surgery without any prior treatment (of any kind). The record originates from a study of metastatic and nonmetastatic thyroid tumors. Study-wide context: Repertoire data that came from the blood and tumor or nodule tissue of malignant and benign thyroid patients were compared. Study results and limitations: Malignant thyroid tumors reportedly exceeded benign nodules significantly in TCR beta diversity, with the difference appearing in blood and tumor.

Methods used by the authors: Built for papillary thyroid cancer, a distant-metastasis classifier drew on CDR3 differences across clinicopathological groups. TCRdb called clones again from the PCR reads with MiXCR. In this record, the V and J calls reflect TCRdb's handling and not the investigators' own analysis. The sample carries approximately 17,000 clones, 27% recorded once. There are 14 residues in the CDR3. Trimming removed 4 bases from V and 3 bases from J; junction bases left unmatched: 4. Germline CDR1 is PRHDT and CDR2 is FYEKMQ (reference sequence). This TCR was recovered from a female donor with papillary thyroid cancer or a benign thyroid nodule (not recorded which). Some clones in this sample may be carry-over from other donors' samples. This chain joins TRBV13 and TRBJ2-3, with 7 bases lining up with TRBD2. The material sequenced was adjacent normal tissue. CDR3 nucleotide sequence: TGTGCCAGCAGCTCGAGCGGGGAGACAGATACGCAGTATTTT. It yields the protein CASSSSGETDTQYF.